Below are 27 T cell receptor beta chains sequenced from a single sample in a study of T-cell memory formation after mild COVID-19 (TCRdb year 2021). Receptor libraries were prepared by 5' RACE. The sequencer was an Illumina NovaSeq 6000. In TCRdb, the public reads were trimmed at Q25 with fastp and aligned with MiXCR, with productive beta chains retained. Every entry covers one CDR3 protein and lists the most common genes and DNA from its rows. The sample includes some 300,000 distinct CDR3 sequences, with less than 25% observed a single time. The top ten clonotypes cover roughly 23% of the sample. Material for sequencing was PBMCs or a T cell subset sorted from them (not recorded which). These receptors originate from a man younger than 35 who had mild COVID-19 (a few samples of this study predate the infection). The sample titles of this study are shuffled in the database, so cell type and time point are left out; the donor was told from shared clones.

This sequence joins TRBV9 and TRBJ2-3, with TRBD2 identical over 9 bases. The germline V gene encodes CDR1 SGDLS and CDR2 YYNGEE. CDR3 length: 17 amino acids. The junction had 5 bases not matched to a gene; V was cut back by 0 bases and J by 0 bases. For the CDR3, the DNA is TGTGCCAGCAGCGTAGACGGAGCGGGGGGCAGCACAGATACGCAGTATTTT. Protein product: CASSVDGAGGSTDTQYF.

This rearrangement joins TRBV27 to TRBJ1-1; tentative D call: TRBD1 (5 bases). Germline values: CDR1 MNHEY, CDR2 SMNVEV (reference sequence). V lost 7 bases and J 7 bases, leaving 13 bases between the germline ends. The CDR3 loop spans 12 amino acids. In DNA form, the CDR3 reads TGTGCCAGCACCGTGTCGGGGGGTGAAGCTTTCTTT. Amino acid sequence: CASTVSGGEAFF.

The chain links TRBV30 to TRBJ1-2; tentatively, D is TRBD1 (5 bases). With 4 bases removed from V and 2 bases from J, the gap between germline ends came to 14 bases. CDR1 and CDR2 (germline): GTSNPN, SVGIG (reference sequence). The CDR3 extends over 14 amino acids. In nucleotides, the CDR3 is TGTGCCTGGACCCAGGCGGGGGACAACTATGGCTACACCTTC. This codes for CAWTQAGDNYGYTF.

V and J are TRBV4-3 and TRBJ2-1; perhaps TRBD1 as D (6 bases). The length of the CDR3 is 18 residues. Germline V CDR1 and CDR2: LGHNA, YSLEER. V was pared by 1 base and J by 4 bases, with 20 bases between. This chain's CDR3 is CASSQGPGALPRYNEQFF. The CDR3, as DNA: TGCGCCAGCAGCCAAGGCCCAGGGGCTCTCCCGCGATACAATGAGCAGTTCTTC.

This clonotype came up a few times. In DNA form, the CDR3 reads TGTGCCAGCAGTTATCTAGCGGGGGGCCGTGGTCAGGGAGATACGCAGTATTTT. The encoded protein is CASSYLAGGRGQGDTQYF. The rearrangement uses TRBV6-2 or TRBV6-3 and TRBJ2-3, with TRBD2 matching over 11 bases. The junction had 13 bases not matched to a gene; V was cut back by 3 bases and J by 5 bases. The germline V gene has CDR1 MNHEY and CDR2 SVGEGT. CDR3 size: 18 residues.

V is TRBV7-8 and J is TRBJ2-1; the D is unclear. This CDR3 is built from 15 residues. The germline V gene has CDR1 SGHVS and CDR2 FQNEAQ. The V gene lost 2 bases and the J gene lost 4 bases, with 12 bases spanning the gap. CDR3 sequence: CASSLRAETYNEQFF. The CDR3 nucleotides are TGTGCCAGCAGCTTAAGGGCGGAGACTTACAATGAGCAGTTCTTC.

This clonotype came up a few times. The CDR3 DNA reads TGCGCCAGCAGCTCAGCCCCTAGCGGGGCGAACACCGGGGAGCTGTTTTTT. Encoded protein: CASSSAPSGANTGELFF. J is TRBJ2-2 and V is TRBV5-1; 9 nucleotides match TRBD2. The CDR3 loop spans 17 amino acids. CDR1 and CDR2 (germline): SGHRS, YFSETQ. J was trimmed by 0 bases and V by 3 bases; bases with no gene match: 6.

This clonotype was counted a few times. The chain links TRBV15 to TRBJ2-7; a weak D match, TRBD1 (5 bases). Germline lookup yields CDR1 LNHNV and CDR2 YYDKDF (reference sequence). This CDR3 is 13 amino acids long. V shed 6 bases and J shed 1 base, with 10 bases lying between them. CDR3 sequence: CATRLTGSYEQYV. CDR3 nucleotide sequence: TGTGCCACCAGACTAACAGGATCCTACGAGCAGTACGTC.

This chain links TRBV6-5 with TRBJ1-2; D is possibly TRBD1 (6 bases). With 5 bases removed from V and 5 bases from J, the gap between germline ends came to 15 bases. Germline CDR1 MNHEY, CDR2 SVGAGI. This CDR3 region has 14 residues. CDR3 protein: CASSTNTGSYGYTF. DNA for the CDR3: TGTGCCAGCAGTACGAATACAGGGTCGTATGGCTACACCTTC.

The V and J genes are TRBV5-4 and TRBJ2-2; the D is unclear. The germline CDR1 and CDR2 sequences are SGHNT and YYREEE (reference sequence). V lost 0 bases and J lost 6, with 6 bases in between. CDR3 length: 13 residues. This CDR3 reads CASSLEVAGELFF. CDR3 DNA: TGTGCCAGCAGCTTGGAGGTTGCCGGGGAGCTGTTTTTT.

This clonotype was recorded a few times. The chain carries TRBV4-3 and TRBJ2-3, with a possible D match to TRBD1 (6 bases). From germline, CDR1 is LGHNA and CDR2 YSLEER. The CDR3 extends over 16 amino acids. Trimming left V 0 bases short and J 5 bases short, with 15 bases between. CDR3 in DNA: TGCGCCAGCAGCCAAGAGGGACAAGCGACCGGAGATACGCAGTATTTT. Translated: CASSQEGQATGDTQYF.

The CDR3 reads CASSKGDRSSYEQYV. The CDR3 nucleotides are TGTGCCAGCAGCAAAGGGGACCGAAGCTCTTACGAGCAGTACGTC. The chain joins TRBV21-1 to TRBJ2-7; the tabulated D call, TRBD1, remains unverified against the DNA. TRBV21-1 is reported as a pseudogene. The length of the CDR3 is 15 residues.

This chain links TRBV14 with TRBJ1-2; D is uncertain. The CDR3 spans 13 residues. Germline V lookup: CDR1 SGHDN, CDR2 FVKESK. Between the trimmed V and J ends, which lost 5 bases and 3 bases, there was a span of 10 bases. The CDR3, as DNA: TGTGCCAGCAGCTCACTCCGGGACTATGGCTACACCTTC. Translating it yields CASSSLRDYGYTF.

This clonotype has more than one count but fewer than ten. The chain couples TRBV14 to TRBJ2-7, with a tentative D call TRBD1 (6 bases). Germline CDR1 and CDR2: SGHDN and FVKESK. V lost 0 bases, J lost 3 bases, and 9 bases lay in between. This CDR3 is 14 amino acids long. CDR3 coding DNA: TGTGCCAGCAGCCAAGATCAGGACAGCTACGAGCAGTACGTC. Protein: CASSQDQDSYEQYV.

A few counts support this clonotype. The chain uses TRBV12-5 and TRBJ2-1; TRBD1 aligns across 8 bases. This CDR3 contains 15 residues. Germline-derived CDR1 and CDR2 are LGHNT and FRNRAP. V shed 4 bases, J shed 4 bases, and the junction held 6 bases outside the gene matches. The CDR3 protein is CASGSRDRRYNEQFF. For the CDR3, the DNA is TGTGCTAGTGGTTCCCGGGACAGGAGATACAATGAGCAGTTCTTC.

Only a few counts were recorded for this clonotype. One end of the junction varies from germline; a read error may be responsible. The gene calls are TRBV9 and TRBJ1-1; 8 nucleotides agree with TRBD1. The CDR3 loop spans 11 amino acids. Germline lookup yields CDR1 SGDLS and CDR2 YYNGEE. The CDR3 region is CASSGGTGPLF. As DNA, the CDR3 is TGTGCCAGCAGCGGGGGGACAGGCCCTCTTTTT.

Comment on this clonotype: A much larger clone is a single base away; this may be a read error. CDR3 coding DNA: TGTGCCAGCATCGTAAGGGGGGATCAAGCCCAGCATTTT. This codes for CASIVRGDQAQHF. The gene calls are TRBV7-2 and TRBJ1-5, with D possibly being TRBD1 (6 bases). With 7 bases removed from V and 11 bases from J, the gap between germline ends came to 18 bases. Germline CDR1 SGHTA, CDR2 FQGNSA. This CDR3 region has 13 residues.

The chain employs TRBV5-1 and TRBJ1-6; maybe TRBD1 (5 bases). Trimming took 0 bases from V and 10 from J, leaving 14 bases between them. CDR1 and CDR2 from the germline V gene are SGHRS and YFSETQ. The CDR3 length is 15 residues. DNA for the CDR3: TGCGCCAGCAGCTTGGGAGCCGCAGGGAGGTCACCCCTCCACTTT. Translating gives CASSLGAAGRSPLHF.

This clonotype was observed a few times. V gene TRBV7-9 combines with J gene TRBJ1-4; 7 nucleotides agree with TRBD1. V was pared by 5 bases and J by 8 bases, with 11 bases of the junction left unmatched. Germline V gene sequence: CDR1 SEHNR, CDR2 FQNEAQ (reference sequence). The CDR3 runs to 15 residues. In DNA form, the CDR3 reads TGTGCCAGCAGCAAGAACTCCGTCAGGGGGGAAAAACTGTTTTTT. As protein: CASSKNSVRGEKLFF.

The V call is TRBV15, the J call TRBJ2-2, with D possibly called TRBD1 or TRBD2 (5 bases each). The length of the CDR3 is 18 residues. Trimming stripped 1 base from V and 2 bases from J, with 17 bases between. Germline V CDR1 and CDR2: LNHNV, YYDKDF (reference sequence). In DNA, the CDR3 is TGTGCCACCAGCAGAGGCGGGTGGGGCCGGACAAACACCGGGGAGCTGTTTTTT. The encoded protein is CATSRGGWGRTNTGELFF.

The CDR3 DNA is TGCGCCAGCAGCCAAGAGTTTTGGTTAGCGGGTTCGAGCCACGAGCAGTACTTC. Protein: CASSQEFWLAGSSHEQYF. The J gene is TRBJ2-7, the V gene TRBV4-3; 7 bases fit TRBD2. After removal of 0 bases from V and 5 bases from J, the junction contained 16 bases not matched to a gene. The CDR3 contains 18 residues. Germline CDR1 and CDR2: LGHNA and YSLEER.

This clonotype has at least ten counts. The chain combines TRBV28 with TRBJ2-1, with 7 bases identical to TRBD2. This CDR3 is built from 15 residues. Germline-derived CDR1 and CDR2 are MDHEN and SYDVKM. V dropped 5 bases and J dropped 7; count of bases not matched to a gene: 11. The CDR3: CASSPASQGGNEQFF. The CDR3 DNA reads TGTGCCAGCAGTCCCGCGTCGCAGGGAGGGAATGAGCAGTTCTTC.

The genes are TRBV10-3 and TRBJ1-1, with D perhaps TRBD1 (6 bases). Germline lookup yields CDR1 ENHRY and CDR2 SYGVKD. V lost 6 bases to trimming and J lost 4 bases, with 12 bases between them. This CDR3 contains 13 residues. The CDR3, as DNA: TGTGCCATCAGGTGGGACATGTCCACTGAAGCTTTCTTT. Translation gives CAIRWDMSTEAFF.

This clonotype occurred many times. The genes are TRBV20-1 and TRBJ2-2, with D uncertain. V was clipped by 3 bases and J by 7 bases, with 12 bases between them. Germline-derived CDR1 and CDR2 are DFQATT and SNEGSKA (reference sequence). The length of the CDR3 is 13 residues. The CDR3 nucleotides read TGCAGTGCTAGTAACTATGTCGACGGGGAGCTGTTTTTT. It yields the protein CSASNYVDGELFF.

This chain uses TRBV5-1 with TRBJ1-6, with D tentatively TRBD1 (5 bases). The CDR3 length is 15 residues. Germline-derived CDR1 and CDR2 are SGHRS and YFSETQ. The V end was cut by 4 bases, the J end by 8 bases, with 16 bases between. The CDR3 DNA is TGCGCCAGCAGCCGTGGGGACGAGGCACATTCACCCCTCCACTTT. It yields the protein CASSRGDEAHSPLHF.

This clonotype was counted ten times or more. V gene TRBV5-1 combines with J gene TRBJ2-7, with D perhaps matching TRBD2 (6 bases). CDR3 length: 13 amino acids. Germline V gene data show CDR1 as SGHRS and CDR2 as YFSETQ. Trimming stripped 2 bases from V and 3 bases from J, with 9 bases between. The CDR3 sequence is CASSFSGDYEQYF. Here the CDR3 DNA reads TGCGCCAGCAGCTTTTCGGGAGACTACGAGCAGTACTTC.

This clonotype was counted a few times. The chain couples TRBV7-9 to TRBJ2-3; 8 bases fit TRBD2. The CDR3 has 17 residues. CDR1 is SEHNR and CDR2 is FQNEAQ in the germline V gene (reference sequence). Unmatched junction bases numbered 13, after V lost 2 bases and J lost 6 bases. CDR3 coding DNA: TGTGCCAGCAGCTTACTGGGACTAGACCCCCTGACGGATACGCAGTATTTT. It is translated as CASSLLGLDPLTDTQYF.